This T cell receptor (beta chain) appears in the sequencing data of a study of cytomegalovirus exposure and HLA in healthy donors. General study results and limits: Researchers reported in a later analysis that a missense DCLRE1C variant was tied to TCR beta V- and J-gene trimming. Cytomegalovirus status was reportedly diagnosed by the classifier with high specificity and sensitivity. In a later analysis, most CMV-associated TCR beta chains appeared HLA-restricted. Some V segments (TRBV6-2 and TRBV6-3 among them) were excluded as indistinguishable.

Concerning this clone itself: Its matching antigen is unknown.

From germline, CDR1 is SGHRS and CDR2 YFSETQ. This CDR3 region has 14 residues. The junction had 3 bases not matched to a gene; V was cut back by 0 bases and J by 4 bases. The PCR made use of 60 Vbeta and 13 Jbeta primers. Assay: immunoSEQ multiplex PCR; the TCRdb copy retains only in-frame clones and omits some. The sample has 100,000 to 150,000 clones, approximately 78% seen once. The material sequenced was PBMCs. The source of this sequence is a man in his forties or fifties in good health and CMV-seronegative. The chain uses TRBV5-1 and TRBJ1-2, with 7 bases that match TRBD1. CDR3 sequence reads: CASSLDRTGYGYTF. Written as DNA, the CDR3 is TGCGCCAGCAGCTTGGACCGGACAGGCTATGGCTACACCTTC.